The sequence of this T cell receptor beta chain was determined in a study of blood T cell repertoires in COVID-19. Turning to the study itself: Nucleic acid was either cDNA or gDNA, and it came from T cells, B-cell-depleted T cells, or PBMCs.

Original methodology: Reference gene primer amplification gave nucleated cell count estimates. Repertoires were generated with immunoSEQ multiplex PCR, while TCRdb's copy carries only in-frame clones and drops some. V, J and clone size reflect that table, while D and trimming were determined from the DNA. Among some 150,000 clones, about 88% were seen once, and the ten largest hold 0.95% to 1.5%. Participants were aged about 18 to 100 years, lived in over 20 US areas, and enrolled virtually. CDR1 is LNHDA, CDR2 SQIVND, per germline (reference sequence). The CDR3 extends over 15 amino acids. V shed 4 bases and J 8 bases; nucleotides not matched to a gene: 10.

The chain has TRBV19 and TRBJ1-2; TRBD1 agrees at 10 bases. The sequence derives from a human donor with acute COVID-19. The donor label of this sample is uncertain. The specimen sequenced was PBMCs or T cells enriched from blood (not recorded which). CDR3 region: CASSRDRGWRGGYTF. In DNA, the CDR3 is TGTGCCAGTAGTAGGGACAGGGGTTGGAGAGGAGGCTACACCTTC.